One sample yielded the 3 T cell receptor beta chains listed below, sequenced in a study of blood T cell repertoires in COVID-19. This table comes from immunoSEQ multiplex PCR, and its TCRdb copy is limited to in-frame clones, with some not included. The sample contains approximately 220,000 clones, around 89% of which appear only once. Sequencing was performed on PBMCs or T cells enriched from blood (not recorded which). The receptors here all came from a woman aged 18-29 years in a cohort exposed to, infected with or recovered from COVID-19 (not recorded which).

The chain combines TRBV5-1 with TRBJ1-2; D is perhaps TRBD1 (6 bases). Trimming removed 4 bases at V and 8 bases at J, with 15 bases between. Germline V CDR1 and CDR2: SGHRS, YFSETQ. CDR3 length equals 13 residues. The DNA for the CDR3 is TGCGCCAGCAGCGACTTAACAGGGAGAGGCTACACCTTC. Translating gives CASSDLTGRGYTF.

Here the CDR3 reads CASRAQGADNQPQHF. Written as DNA, the CDR3 is TGTGCCAGCAGAGCCCAGGGGGCGGACAATCAGCCCCAGCATTTT. V and J are TRBV28 and TRBJ1-5, with 8 nucleotides matching TRBD1. Germline V lookup: CDR1 MDHEN, CDR2 SYDVKM. With V trimmed by 6 bases and J by 3 bases, 7 bases remained unmatched. The CDR3 loop spans 15 amino acids.

The genes are TRBV27 and TRBJ2-7; a possible D gene is TRBD1 (6 bases). V was trimmed by 4 bases and J by 2 bases, leaving 12 bases between them. This CDR3 contains 14 residues. Per the germline V gene, CDR1 is MNHEY and CDR2 is SMNVEV (reference sequence). CDR3 coding DNA: TGTGCCAGCAGTTCGACAGGATTCGCCTACGAGCAGTACTTC. This gives the protein CASSSTGFAYEQYF.